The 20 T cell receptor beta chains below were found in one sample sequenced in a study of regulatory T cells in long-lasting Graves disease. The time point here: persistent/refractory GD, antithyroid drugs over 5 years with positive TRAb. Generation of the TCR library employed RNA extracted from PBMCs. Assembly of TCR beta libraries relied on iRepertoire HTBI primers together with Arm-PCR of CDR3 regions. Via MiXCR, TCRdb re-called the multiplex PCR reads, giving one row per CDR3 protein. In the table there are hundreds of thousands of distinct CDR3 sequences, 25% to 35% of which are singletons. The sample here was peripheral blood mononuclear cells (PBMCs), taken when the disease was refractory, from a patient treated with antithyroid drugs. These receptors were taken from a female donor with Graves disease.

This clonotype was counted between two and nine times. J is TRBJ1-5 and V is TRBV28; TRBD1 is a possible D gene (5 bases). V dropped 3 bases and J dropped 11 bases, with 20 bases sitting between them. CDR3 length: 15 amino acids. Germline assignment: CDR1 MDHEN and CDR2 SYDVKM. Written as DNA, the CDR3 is TGTGCCAGCAGTTTTCCCAGGACCGGCCTGGGGGCCCAGCATTTT. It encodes CASSFPRTGLGAQHF.

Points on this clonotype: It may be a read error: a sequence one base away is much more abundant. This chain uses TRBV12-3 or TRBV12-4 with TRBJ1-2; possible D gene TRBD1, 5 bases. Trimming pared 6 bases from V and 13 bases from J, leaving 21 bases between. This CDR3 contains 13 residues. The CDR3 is CASRASRESSCTF. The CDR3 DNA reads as TGTGCCAGCAGAGCTTCCAGGGAGAGTAGCTGCACCTTC.

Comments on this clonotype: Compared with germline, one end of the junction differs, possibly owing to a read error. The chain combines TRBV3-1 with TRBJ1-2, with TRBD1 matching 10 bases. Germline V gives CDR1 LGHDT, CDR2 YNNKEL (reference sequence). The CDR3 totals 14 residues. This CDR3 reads CASSQTDRGKGSTF. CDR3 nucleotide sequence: TGTGCCAGCAGCCAAACGGACAGGGGGAAGGGCTCCACCTTC.

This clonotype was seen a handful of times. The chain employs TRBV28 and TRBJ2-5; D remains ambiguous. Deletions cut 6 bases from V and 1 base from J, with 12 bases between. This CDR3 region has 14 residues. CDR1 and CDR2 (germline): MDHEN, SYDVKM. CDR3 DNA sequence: TGTGCCAGCAGCAGTCTACAGATCCAAGAGACCCAGTACTTC. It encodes CASSSLQIQETQYF. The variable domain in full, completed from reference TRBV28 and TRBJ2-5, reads DVKVTQSSRYLVKRTGEKVFLECVQDMDHENMFWYRQDPGLGLRLIYFSYDVKMKEKGDIPEGYSVSREKKERFSLILESASTNQTSMYLCASSSLQIQETQYFGPGTRLLVL.

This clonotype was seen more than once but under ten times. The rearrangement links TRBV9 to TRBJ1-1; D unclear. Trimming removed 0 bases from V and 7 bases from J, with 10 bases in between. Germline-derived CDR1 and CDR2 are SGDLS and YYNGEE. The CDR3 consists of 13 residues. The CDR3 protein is CASSVGERLEAFF. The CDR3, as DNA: TGTGCCAGCAGCGTAGGAGAGCGCCTTGAAGCTTTCTTT.

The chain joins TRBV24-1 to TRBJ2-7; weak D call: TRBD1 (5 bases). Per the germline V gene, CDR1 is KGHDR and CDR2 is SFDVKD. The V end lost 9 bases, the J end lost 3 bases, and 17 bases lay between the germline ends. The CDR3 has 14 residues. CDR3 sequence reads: CATHTPTDGYEQYF. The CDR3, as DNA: TGTGCCACCCACACACCGACAGACGGCTACGAGCAGTACTTC.

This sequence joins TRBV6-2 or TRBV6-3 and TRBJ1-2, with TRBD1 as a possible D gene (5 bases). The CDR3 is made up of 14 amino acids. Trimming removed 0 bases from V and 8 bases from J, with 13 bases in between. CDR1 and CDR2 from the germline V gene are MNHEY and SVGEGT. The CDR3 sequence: CASSYSRGVWGYTF. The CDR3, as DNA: TGTGCCAGCAGTTACTCGCGGGGGGTCTGGGGCTACACCTTC.

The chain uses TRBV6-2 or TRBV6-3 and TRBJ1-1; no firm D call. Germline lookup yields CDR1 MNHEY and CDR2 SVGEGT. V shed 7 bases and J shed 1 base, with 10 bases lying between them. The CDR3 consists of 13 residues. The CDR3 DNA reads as TGTGCCAGCATAGCGTTTGGGAACACTGAAGCTTTCTTT. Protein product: CASIAFGNTEAFF.

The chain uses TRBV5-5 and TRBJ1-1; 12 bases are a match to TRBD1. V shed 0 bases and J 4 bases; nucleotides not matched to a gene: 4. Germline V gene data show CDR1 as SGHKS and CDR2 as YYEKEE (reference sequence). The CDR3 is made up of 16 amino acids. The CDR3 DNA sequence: TGTGCCAGCAGCTTGGCTAGGGGACAGGGGGCCACTGAAGCTTTCTTT. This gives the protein CASSLARGQGATEAFF.

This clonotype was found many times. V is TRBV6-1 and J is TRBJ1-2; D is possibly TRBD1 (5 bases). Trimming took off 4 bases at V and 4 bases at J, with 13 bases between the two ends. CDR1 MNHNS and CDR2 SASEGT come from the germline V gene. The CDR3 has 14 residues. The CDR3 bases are TGTGCCAGCAGTGTTACGGGGGGGAGCTATGGCTACACCTTC. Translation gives CASSVTGGSYGYTF.

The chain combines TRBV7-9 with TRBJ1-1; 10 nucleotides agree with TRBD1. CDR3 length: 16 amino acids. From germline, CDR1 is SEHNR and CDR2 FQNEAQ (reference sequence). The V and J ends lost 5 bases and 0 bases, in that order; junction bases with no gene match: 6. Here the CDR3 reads CASSPRDRGMNTEAFF. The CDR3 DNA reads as TGTGCCAGCAGCCCCCGGGACAGGGGAATGAACACTGAAGCTTTCTTT. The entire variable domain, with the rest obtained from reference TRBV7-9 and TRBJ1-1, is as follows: DTGVSQNPRHKITKRGQNVTFRCDPISEHNRLYWYRQTLGQGPEFLTYFQNEAQLEKSRLLSDRFSAERPKGSFSTLEIQRTEQGDSAMYLCASSPRDRGMNTEAFFGQGTRLTVV.

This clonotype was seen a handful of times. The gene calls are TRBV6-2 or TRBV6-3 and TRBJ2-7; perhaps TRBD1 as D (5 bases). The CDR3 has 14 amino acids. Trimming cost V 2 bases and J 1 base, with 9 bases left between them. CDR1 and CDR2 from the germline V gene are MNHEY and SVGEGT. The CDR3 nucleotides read TGTGCCAGCAGTTACCAGGGTCCGTCCTACGAGCAGTACTTC. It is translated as CASSYQGPSYEQYF.

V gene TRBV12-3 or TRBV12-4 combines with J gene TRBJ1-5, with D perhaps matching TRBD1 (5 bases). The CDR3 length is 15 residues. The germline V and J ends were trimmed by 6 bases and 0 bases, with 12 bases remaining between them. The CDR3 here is CASRRQSYSNQPQHF. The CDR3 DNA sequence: TGTGCCAGCAGGCGACAGAGTTATAGCAATCAGCCCCAGCATTTT.

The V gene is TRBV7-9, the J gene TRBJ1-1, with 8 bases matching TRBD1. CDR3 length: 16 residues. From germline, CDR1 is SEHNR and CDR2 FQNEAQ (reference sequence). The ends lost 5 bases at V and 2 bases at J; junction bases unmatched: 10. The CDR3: CASSIIQGGLNTEAFF. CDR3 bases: TGTGCCAGCAGCATAATACAGGGGGGCCTTAACACTGAAGCTTTCTTT.

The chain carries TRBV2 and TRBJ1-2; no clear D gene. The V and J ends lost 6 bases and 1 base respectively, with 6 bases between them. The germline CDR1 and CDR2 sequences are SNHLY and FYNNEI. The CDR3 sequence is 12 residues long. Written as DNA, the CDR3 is TGTGCCAGCAGCGCCTTTAACTATGGCTACACCTTC. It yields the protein CASSAFNYGYTF.

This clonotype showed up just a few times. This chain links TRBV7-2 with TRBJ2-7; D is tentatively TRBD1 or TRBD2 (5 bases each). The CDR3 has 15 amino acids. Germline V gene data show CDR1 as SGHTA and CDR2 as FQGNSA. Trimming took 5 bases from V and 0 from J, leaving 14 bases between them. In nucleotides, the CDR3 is TGTGCCAGCAGCCCCACGGGGCTTCACTCCTACGAGCAGTACTTC. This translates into CASSPTGLHSYEQYF. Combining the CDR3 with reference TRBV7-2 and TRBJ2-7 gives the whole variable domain GAGVSQSPSNKVTEKGKDVELRCDPISGHTALYWYRQSLGQGLEFLIYFQGNSAPDKSGLPSDRFSAERTGGSVSTLTIQRTQQEDSAVYLCASSPTGLHSYEQYFGPGTRLTVT.

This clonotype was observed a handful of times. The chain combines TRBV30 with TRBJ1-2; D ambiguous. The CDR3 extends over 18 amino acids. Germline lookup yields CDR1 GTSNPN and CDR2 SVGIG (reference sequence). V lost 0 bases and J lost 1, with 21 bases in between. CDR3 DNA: TGTGCCTGGAGTGTACGTGGCGCCGCTCTGATGGATAACTATGGCTACACCTTC. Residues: CAWSVRGAALMDNYGYTF.

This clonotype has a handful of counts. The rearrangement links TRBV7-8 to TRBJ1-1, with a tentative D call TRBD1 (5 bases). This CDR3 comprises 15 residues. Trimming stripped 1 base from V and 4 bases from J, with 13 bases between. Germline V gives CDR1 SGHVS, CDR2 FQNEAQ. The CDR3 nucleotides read TGTGCCAGCAGCTTAGATCTGGGGCTAACCACTGAAGCTTTCTTT. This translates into CASSLDLGLTTEAFF.

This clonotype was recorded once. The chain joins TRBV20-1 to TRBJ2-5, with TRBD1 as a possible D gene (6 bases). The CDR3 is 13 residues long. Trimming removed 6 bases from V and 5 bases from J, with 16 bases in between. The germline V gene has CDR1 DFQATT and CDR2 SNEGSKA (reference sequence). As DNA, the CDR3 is TGCAGTGCAACCCGATACAGGGAGGAGACCCAGTACTTC. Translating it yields CSATRYREETQYF.

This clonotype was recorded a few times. The CDR3 loop is CASSLGSNEKLFF. The CDR3 region has the DNA TGTGCCAGCAGCCTGGGATCAAATGAAAAACTGTTTTTT. The chain is built from TRBV2 and TRBJ1-4; no clear D. Trimming cost V 6 bases and J 5 bases, with 10 bases left between them. CDR3 length equals 13 residues. Germline loops: CDR1 SNHLY, CDR2 FYNNEI. The whole variable domain, filled in from reference TRBV2 and TRBJ1-4, reads EPEVTQTPSHQVTQMGQEVILRCVPISNHLYFYWYRQILGQKVEFLVSFYNNEISEKSEIFDDQFSVERPDGSNFTLKIRSTKLEDSAMYFCASSLGSNEKLFFGSGTQLSVL.